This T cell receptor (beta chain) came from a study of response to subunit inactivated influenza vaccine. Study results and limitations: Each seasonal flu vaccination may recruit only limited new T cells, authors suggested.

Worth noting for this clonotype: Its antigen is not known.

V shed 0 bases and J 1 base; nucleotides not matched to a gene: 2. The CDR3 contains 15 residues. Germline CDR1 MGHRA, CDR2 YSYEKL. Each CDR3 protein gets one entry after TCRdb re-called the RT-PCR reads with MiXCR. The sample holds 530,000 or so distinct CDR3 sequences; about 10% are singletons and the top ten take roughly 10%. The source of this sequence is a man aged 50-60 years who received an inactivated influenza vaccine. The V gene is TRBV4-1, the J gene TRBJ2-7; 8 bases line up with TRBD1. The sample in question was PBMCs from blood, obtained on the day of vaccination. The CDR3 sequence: CASSQETGASYEQYF. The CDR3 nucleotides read TGCGCCAGCAGCCAAGAGACAGGGGCGTCCTACGAGCAGTACTTC.